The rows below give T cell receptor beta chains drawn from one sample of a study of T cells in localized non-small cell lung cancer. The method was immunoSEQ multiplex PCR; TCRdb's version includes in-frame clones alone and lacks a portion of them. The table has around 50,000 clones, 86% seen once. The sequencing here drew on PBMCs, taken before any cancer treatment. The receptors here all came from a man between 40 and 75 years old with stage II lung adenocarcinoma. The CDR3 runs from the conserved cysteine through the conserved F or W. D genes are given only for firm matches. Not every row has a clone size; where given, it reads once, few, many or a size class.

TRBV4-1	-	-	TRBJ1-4	CASSQVLVRGEKLFF	TGCGCCAGCAGCCAGGTATTGGTTAGGGGTGAAAAACTGTTTTTT
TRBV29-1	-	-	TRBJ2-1	CSVGAVNGGQFF	TGCAGCGTTGGGGCCGTGAACGGTGGGCAGTTCTTC
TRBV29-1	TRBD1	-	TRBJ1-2	CSVTDVGTGIDGYTF	TGCAGCGTTACGGATGTTGGGACAGGGATCGATGGCTACACCTTC
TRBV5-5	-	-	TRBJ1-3	CASSLGPVSSGNTIYF	TGTGCCAGCAGCCTGGGACCGGTGAGCTCTGGAAACACCATATATTTT
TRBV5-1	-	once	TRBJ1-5	CASSLDGVAQPQHF	TGCGCCAGCAGCTTGGATGGGGTGGCGCAGCCCCAGCATTTT
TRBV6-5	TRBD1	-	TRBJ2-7	CASSPHRGSSYEQYF	TGTGCCAGCAGTCCTCACAGGGGGAGCTCCTACGAGCAGTACTTC
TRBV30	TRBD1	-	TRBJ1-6	CAWSPTGEWLMGSPLHF	TGTGCCTGGAGTCCTACAGGGGAATGGTTAATGGGTTCACCCCTCCACTTT
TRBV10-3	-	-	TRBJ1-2	CAISEPNRGYTF	TGTGCCATCAGTGAGCCCAACCGTGGCTACACCTTC
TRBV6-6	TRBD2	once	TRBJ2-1	CASSPFRSGGAGEQFF	TGTGCCAGCAGCCCCTTTAGGAGCGGGGGGGCGGGTGAGCAGTTCTTC
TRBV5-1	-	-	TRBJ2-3	CASSLGQFRTDTQYF	TGCGCCAGCAGCTTGGGGCAGTTCCGCACAGATACGCAGTATTTT
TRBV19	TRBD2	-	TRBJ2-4	CASSIKGPPGGDIQYF	TGTGCCAGTAGTATAAAGGGACCTCCGGGGGGGGACATTCAGTACTTC
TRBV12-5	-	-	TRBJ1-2	CASGTTDGGYTF	TGTGCTAGTGGTACCACAGACGGTGGCTACACCTTC
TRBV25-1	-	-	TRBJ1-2	CASTGRGYGYTF	TGTGCCAGCACGGGTCGGGGATATGGCTACACCTTC
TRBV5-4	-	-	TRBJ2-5	CASSWDHQETQYF	TGTGCCAGCAGCTGGGACCATCAAGAGACCCAGTACTTC
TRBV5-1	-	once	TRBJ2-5	CASSLKKETQYF	TGCGCCAGCAGCTTGAAAAAAGAGACCCAGTACTTC
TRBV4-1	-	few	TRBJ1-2	CASSQDSRTGRSVYTF	TGCGCCAGCAGCCAAGATAGCCGTACAGGGAGGAGTGTCTACACCTTC
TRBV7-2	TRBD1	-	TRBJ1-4	CASSLFDRGLEKLFF	TGTGCCAGCAGCTTATTCGACAGGGGGCTAGAAAAACTGTTTTTT
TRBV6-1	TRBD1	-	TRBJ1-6	CASSRPGQGDSPLHF	TGTGCCAGCAGTAGACCGGGACAGGGTGATTCACCCCTCCACTTT
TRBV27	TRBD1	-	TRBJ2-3	CASSHGQGTDTQYF	TGTGCCAGCAGCCACGGACAGGGAACAGATACGCAGTATTTT
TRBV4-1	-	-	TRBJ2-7	CASSLTPGTYYEQYF	TGCGCCAGCAGCCTTACTCCGGGGACATACTACGAGCAGTACTTC
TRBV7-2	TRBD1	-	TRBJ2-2	CASSSRTGANTGELFF	TGTGCCAGCAGCTCTCGGACAGGGGCGAACACCGGGGAGCTGTTTTTT
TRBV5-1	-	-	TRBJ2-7	CASSYEDYEDEQYF	TGCGCCAGCAGCTATGAGGACTATGAGGACGAGCAGTACTTC
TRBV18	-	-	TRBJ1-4	CASSGGTFNEKLFF	TGTGCCAGCTCAGGCGGGACTTTTAATGAAAAACTGTTTTTT
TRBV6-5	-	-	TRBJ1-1	CASSPGSEAFF	TGTGCCAGCAGCCCAGGGAGTGAAGCTTTCTTT
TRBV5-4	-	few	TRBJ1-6	CASSTDRDSPLHF	TGTGCCAGCAGCACCGACCGGGACTCACCCCTCCACTTT
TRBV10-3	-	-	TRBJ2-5	CAISESGGLQETQYF	TGTGCCATCAGTGAGTCAGGAGGGCTCCAAGAGACCCAGTACTTC
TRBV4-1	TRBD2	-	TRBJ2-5	CASSQGRRGQETQYF	TGCGCCAGCAGCCAAGGACGGCGGGGGCAAGAGACCCAGTACTTC
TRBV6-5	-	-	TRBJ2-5	CASSYSGSETQYF	TGTGCCAGCAGTTACTCCGGATCGGAGACCCAGTACTTC
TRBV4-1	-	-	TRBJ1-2	CASSQDEFRTFPYGYTF	TGCGCCAGCAGCCAAGATGAGTTTAGGACATTCCCCTATGGCTACACCTTC
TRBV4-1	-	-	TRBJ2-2	CASRPSGLNTGELFF	TGCGCCAGCAGACCCTCGGGACTGAACACCGGGGAGCTGTTTTTT
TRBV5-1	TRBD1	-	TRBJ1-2	CASSPQGQSYYGYTF	TGCGCCAGCAGCCCCCAGGGACAGAGCTACTATGGCTACACCTTC
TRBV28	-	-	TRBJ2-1	CASSSRQEQFF	TGTGCCAGCAGTTCGCGACAGGAGCAGTTCTTC
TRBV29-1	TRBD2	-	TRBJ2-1	CSVGSGASYNEQFF	TGCAGCGTTGGTAGCGGGGCCTCCTACAATGAGCAGTTCTTC
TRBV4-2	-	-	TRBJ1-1	CASSQVVGTTEAFF	TGTGCCAGCAGCCAAGTTGTAGGGACCACTGAAGCTTTCTTT
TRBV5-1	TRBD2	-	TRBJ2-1	CASSLVGTSGGGNEQFF	TGCGCCAGCAGCTTGGTTGGGACTAGCGGGGGTGGAAATGAGCAGTTCTTC
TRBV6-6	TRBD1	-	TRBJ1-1	CASSYMTGGRTEAFF	TGTGCCAGCAGTTACATGACAGGGGGGAGAACTGAAGCTTTCTTT
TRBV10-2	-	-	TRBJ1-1	CAAGVDMNTEAFF	TGCGCCGCGGGAGTAGACATGAACACTGAAGCTTTCTTT
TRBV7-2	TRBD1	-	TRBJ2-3	CASSLRQGRADTQYF	TGTGCCAGCAGCTTAAGACAGGGACGAGCAGATACGCAGTATTTT
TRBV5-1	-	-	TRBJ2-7	CASSLDLAFGDEQYF	TGCGCCAGCAGCTTGGATTTGGCGTTTGGGGACGAGCAGTACTTC
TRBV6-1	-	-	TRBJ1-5	CASSAIYQPQHF	TGTGCCAGCAGTGCTATTTATCAGCCCCAGCATTTT
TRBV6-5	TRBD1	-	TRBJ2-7	CASILDRARFEQYF	TGTGCCAGCATATTGGACAGGGCTCGGTTCGAGCAGTACTTC
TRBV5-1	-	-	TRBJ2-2	CASSLGAGADTGELFF	TGCGCCAGCAGCTTGGGTGCGGGGGCGGACACCGGGGAGCTGTTTTTT
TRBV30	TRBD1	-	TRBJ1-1	CAWRVAGGTEAFF	TGTGCCTGGAGGGTGGCAGGGGGCACTGAAGCTTTCTTT
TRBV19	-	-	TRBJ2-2	CASSQGINTGELFF	TGTGCCAGTAGCCAGGGGATTAACACCGGGGAGCTGTTTTTT
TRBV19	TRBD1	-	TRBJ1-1	CASSPPTGLDGAFF	TGTGCCAGTAGTCCCCCGACAGGGCTGGATGGCGCTTTCTTT
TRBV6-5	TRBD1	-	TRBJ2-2	CASSYESRGYPGELFF	TGTGCCAGCAGTTACGAATCCAGGGGGTATCCCGGGGAGCTGTTTTTT
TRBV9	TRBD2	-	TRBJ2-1	CASSPTSGGPEGQFF	TGTGCCAGCAGCCCGACTAGCGGGGGGCCGGAAGGGCAGTTCTTC
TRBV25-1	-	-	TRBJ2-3	CASSASTGRFGTDTQYF	TGTGCCAGCAGTGCCTCGACAGGGAGGTTCGGCACAGATACGCAGTATTTT
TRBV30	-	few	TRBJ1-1	CACERNTEAFF	TGTGCCTGCGAAAGGAACACTGAAGCTTTCTTT
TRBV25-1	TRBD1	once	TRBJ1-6	CASSETGVINSPLHF	TGTGCCAGCAGTGAAACAGGGGTCATTAATTCACCCCTCCACTTT
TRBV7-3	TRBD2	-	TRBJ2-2	CASRTGTSGVQNTGELFF	TGTGCCAGCAGGACGGGGACTAGCGGGGTTCAGAACACCGGGGAGCTGTTTTTT
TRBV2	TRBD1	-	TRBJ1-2	CASSVEGQGVHYGYTF	TGTGCCAGCAGTGTAGAGGGACAGGGCGTCCACTATGGCTACACCTTC
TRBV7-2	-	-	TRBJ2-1	CASSLGPDYYNEQFF	TGTGCCAGCAGCTTAGGTCCGGACTACTACAATGAGCAGTTCTTC
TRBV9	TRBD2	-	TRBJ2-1	CASSVTSGTYNEQFF	TGTGCCAGCAGCGTAACTAGCGGTACCTACAATGAGCAGTTCTTC
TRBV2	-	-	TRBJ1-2	CATPVSGGQNYGYTF	TGTGCCACCCCAGTCTCAGGCGGACAGAACTATGGCTACACCTTC
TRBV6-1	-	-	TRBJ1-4	CASRGVMATNEKLFF	TGTGCCAGCAGGGGGGTAATGGCGACTAATGAAAAACTGTTTTTT
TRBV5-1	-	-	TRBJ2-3	CASSLGADTQYF	TGCGCCAGCAGCTTAGGAGCAGATACGCAGTATTTT